The 26 T cell receptor beta chains given below trace back to one sample, sequenced in a study of OX40 agonist ivuxolimab in advanced cancers. Libraries were made using the immunoSEQ multiplex PCR assay. TCRdb took over this immuneACCESS table, retaining in-frame rearrangements with V and J assigned. Such tables are incomplete; in checked studies, under half of the missing clones stem from an unresolved V gene, and the remainder is unexplained. The sample table records 30,000 or so clones; 84% of these occur just once. Jointly, the top ten make up about a fifth of the sample. The sample in question was CD4+ or CD8+ T cells sorted from blood, obtained in a trial of the OX40 agonist ivuxolimab. All receptors derive from an adult with an advanced solid tumor such as melanoma, head and neck, liver or kidney cancer.

This chain uses TRBV14 with TRBJ2-3; 8 positions agree with TRBD1. V shed 3 bases, J shed 2 bases, and the junction held 7 bases outside the gene matches. This CDR3 is built from 16 residues. Germline assignment: CDR1 SGHDN and CDR2 FVKESK. The CDR3, as DNA: TGTGCCAGCAGCCAGTTGGACAGGGACCTCACAGATACGCAGTATTTT. This sequence encodes CASSQLDRDLTDTQYF. The full variable domain, in which reference TRBV14 and TRBJ2-3 provide the parts outside the CDR3, is EAGVTQFPSHSVIEKGQTVTLRCDPISGHDNLYWYRRVMGKEIKFLLHFVKESKQDESGMPNNRFLAERTGGTYSTLKVQPAELEDSGVYFCASSQLDRDLTDTQYFGPGTRLTVL.

Only one count was recorded for this clone. This rearrangement joins TRBV29-1 to TRBJ2-1, with 15 bases that match TRBD2. J gave up 7 bases and V 7 bases, and 8 bases lay outside the gene matches. The CDR3 sequence is 15 residues long. Germline V gene data show CDR1 as SQVTM and CDR2 as ANQGSEA. For the CDR3, the DNA is TGCAGCGGTCACGGGACTAGCGGGAGGTGGAATGAGCAGTTCTTC. As protein: CSGHGTSGRWNEQFF.

The rearrangement links TRBV27 to TRBJ2-3; 7 bases are a match to TRBD1. The CDR3 loop spans 14 amino acids. V was pared by 8 bases and J by 8 bases, with 13 bases of the junction left unmatched. The germline V gene encodes CDR1 MNHEY and CDR2 SMNVEV (reference sequence). The chain's CDR3 is CASCEGGPFCTQYF. Here the CDR3 DNA reads TGTGCCAGCTGCGAAGGGGGCCCCTTTTGTACGCAGTATTTT.

The chain joins TRBV18 to TRBJ2-5, with 7 bases aligning to TRBD1. The germline gives CDR1 KGHSH, CDR2 LQKENI. The CDR3 is made up of 15 amino acids. Germline trimming cut 0 bases from V and 5 bases from J; bases unmatched to any gene: 6. CDR3 bases: TGTGCCAGCTCACCACCGGGACAGCCTGGGGAGACCCAGTACTTC. Protein: CASSPPGQPGETQYF.

By share, this clone ranks as medium-sized (0.01 to 0.1%). Here the CDR3 reads CATRGDGTYEQYF. CDR3 in DNA: TGTGCCACCAGGGGGGACGGAACCTACGAGCAGTACTTC. The chain combines TRBV15 with TRBJ2-7; D assignment may be TRBD1 or TRBD2 (5 bases each). CDR3 length equals 13 residues. Germline V gives CDR1 LNHNV, CDR2 YYDKDF (reference sequence). Trimming took off 6 bases at V and 2 bases at J, with 11 bases between the two ends.

The gene calls are TRBV6-5 and TRBJ2-7; D is possibly TRBD1 (6 bases). Germline V CDR1 and CDR2: MNHEY, SVGAGI. The CDR3 covers 15 residues. Trimming pared 7 bases from V and 6 bases from J, leaving 22 bases between. CDR3 region: CASTAGIEGVGEQYF. The CDR3 nucleotides read TGTGCCAGCACCGCTGGGATAGAGGGGGTCGGCGAGCAGTACTTC.

The chain combines TRBV9 with TRBJ2-3, with 8 positions matching TRBD1. V gave up 2 bases and J gave up 1 base; unmatched junction bases: 15. Germline V CDR1 and CDR2: SGDLS, YYNGEE. The CDR3 covers 19 residues. CDR3 residues: CASSVQGALINMGTDTQYF. CDR3 in DNA: TGTGCCAGCAGCGTCCAGGGGGCCCTTATAAATATGGGCACAGATACGCAGTATTTT.

The V gene is TRBV5-5, the J gene TRBJ2-7; 8 bases are shared with TRBD2. With V trimmed by 1 base and J by 4 bases, 7 bases remained unmatched. The CDR3 covers 15 residues. Germline loops: CDR1 SGHKS, CDR2 YYEKEE (reference sequence). The CDR3 loop is CASSLSPSGSYEQYF. CDR3 bases: TGTGCCAGCAGCTTGAGTCCTAGCGGGTCTTACGAGCAGTACTTC. Full variable domain (remainder filled in from reference TRBV5-5 and TRBJ2-7): DAGVTQSPTHLIKTRGQQVTLRCSPISGHKSVSWYQQVLGQGPQFIFQYYEKEERGRGNFPDRFSARQFPNYSSELNVNALLLGDSALYLCASSLSPSGSYEQYFGPGTRLTVT.

V is TRBV27 and J is TRBJ2-2; TRBD2 matches 9 bases. The germline gives CDR1 MNHEY, CDR2 SMNVEV (reference sequence). This CDR3 is built from 17 residues. V was clipped by 3 bases and J by 0 bases; unmatched bases: 5. CDR3 in amino acids: CASSFLAGGSNTGELFF. The CDR3 bases are TGTGCCAGCAGTTTCTTGGCGGGAGGGTCGAACACCGGGGAGCTGTTTTTT.

The rearrangement joins TRBV10-1 to TRBJ2-1; 8 bases are a match to TRBD2. From germline, CDR1 is WNHNN and CDR2 SYGVQD (reference sequence). The junction had 8 bases not matched to a gene; V was cut back by 5 bases and J by 2 bases. The CDR3 is 16 amino acids. Here the CDR3 reads CASSSSSGSTYNEQFF. The CDR3 DNA is TGCGCCAGCAGTTCTTCTAGCGGGTCCACCTACAATGAGCAGTTCTTC.

The chain is built from TRBV11-2 and TRBJ1-1; the D is unclear. The germline V gene encodes CDR1 SGHAT and CDR2 FQNNGV. Deletions cut 0 bases from V and 0 bases from J, with 11 bases between. The CDR3 covers 16 residues. CDR3 in amino acids: CASSLDFGPMNTEAFF. In nucleotides, the CDR3 is TGTGCCAGCAGCTTAGATTTTGGACCTATGAACACTGAAGCTTTCTTT.

In its sample, this clone was seen once. The V and J genes are TRBV30 and TRBJ2-3, with D possibly matching TRBD2 (6 bases). This CDR3 has 14 residues. V was cut by 4 bases and J by 1 base, with 12 bases left in between. The germline V gene encodes CDR1 GTSNPN and CDR2 SVGIG (reference sequence). The CDR3 nucleotides read TGTGCCTGGACCTTGGGGGGAGGCACAGATACGCAGTATTTT. Residues: CAWTLGGGTDTQYF.

The chain employs TRBV6-5 and TRBJ2-5; D possibly corresponds to TRBD1 (6 bases). Germline CDR1 MNHEY, CDR2 SVGAGI. This CDR3 is 14 amino acids long. Trimming pared 6 bases from V and 5 bases from J, leaving 16 bases between. CDR3: CASRAGTLRETQYF. The CDR3 DNA follows: TGTGCCAGCAGAGCCGGGACACTTAGGGAGACCCAGTACTTC.

This chain uses TRBV7-3 with TRBJ1-1, with D uncertain. The V end was cut by 5 bases, the J end by 3 bases, with 19 bases between. The CDR3 is 16 amino acids. Germline values: CDR1 SGHTA, CDR2 FQGTGA. DNA of the CDR3: TGTGCCAGCAGCCCTGGAGGTGGGAGGTTGCACACTGAAGCTTTCTTT. Amino acid sequence: CASSPGGGRLHTEAFF.

CDR3 nucleotides: TGTGCCAGTAGTATAGACGGGGCGGGTGATCAGCCCCAGCATTTT. Amino acid sequence: CASSIDGAGDQPQHF. The rearrangement links TRBV19 to TRBJ1-5, with D possibly matching TRBD1 (5 bases). CDR3 size: 15 residues. The germline V gene encodes CDR1 LNHDA and CDR2 SQIVND (reference sequence). Trimming stripped 0 bases from V and 5 bases from J, with 11 bases between.

This chain connects TRBV7-9 to TRBJ2-7; D call uncertain. The CDR3 loop spans 15 amino acids. Germline assignment: CDR1 SEHNR and CDR2 FQNEAQ (reference sequence). V was cut by 2 bases and J by 3 bases, with 14 bases left in between. The CDR3 reads CASSLPIGVGYEQYF. The CDR3 DNA reads as TGTGCCAGCAGCTTACCTATAGGAGTGGGCTACGAGCAGTACTTC.

The chain recombines TRBV5-6 with TRBJ2-2; 7 positions agree with TRBD2. Trimming took 4 bases from V and 5 from J; bases not matched to a gene: 8. Germline CDR1 and CDR2: SGHDT and YYEEEE. The CDR3 length is 15 residues. CDR3 bases: TGTGCCAGCAGCCTAGCGGATGTCGAGACCGGGGAGCTGTTTTTT. Encoded protein: CASSLADVETGELFF.

CDR3 region: CASSLASGPQHF. The CDR3 bases are TGTGCCAGCAGCTTGGCCTCGGGGCCCCAGCATTTT. The J gene is TRBJ1-5, the V gene TRBV7-9; D uncertain. Germline loops: CDR1 SEHNR, CDR2 FQNEAQ (reference sequence). The V end was cut by 3 bases, the J end by 9 bases, with 9 bases between. The CDR3 has 12 amino acids.

V usage is TRBV11-2 and J usage is TRBJ2-7; weak D call: TRBD1 (6 bases). V was clipped by 5 bases and J by 1 base, with 9 bases between them. The germline CDR1 and CDR2 sequences are SGHAT and FQNNGV. The CDR3 is made up of 13 amino acids. CDR3 sequence reads: CASSPRGSYEQYF. The CDR3 nucleotides are TGTGCCAGCAGCCCTAGGGGGTCCTACGAGCAGTACTTC.

The CDR3 here is CASSPGTGGQPQHF. The CDR3 nucleotides read TGTGCCAGCAGTCCGGGGACAGGGGGTCAGCCCCAGCATTTT. The chain employs TRBV27 and TRBJ1-5; 11 nucleotides agree with TRBD1. Per the germline V gene, CDR1 is MNHEY and CDR2 is SMNVEV (reference sequence). This CDR3 is built from 14 residues. Trimming took 5 bases from V and 6 from J; bases not matched to a gene: 3.

The CDR3 bases are TGTGCCAGCAGTGAACTAACTAGCCCTACCATCTACTACGAGCAGTACTTC. Translated, it gives CASSELTSPTIYYEQYF. The chain couples TRBV2 to TRBJ2-5, with D perhaps TRBD2 (6 bases). The J call is doubtful: the DNA matches TRBJ2-7 better. This CDR3 comprises 17 residues. CDR1 SNHLY and CDR2 FYNNEI come from the germline V gene.

The J gene is TRBJ1-5, the V gene TRBV10-2, with a weak D call TRBD1 (5 bases). CDR1 is WSHSY, CDR2 SAAADI, per germline. V lost 3 bases and J lost 1, with 7 bases in between. The CDR3 has 14 residues. The CDR3 DNA is TGCGCCAGCAGTGATGCAGGGAGCAATCAGCCCCAGCATTTT. It is translated as CASSDAGSNQPQHF.

The J gene is TRBJ2-2, the V gene TRBV19; 8 nucleotides match TRBD1. This CDR3 region has 16 residues. Germline values: CDR1 LNHDA, CDR2 SQIVND (reference sequence). The CDR3 here is CASWANRGSNTGELFF. The CDR3 DNA sequence: TGTGCGAGTTGGGCGAACAGGGGGTCGAACACCGGGGAGCTGTTTTTT. The full variable domain, its missing parts supplied by reference TRBV19 and TRBJ2-2, is DGGITQSPKYLFRKEGQNVTLSCEQNLNHDAMYWYRQDPGQGLRLIYYSQIVNDFQKGDIAEGYSVSREKKESFPLTVTSAQKNPTAFYLCASWANRGSNTGELFFGEGSRLTVL.

This clone was detected once. CDR3 in amino acids: CASSFLAGGAEGTQYF. CDR3 nucleotides: TGTGCCAGCAGTTTTTTAGCGGGAGGCGCAGAGGGGACCCAGTACTTC. V and J are TRBV27 and TRBJ2-5, with 10 bases aligning to TRBD2. CDR3 length equals 16 residues. The germline V gene has CDR1 MNHEY and CDR2 SMNVEV (reference sequence). Trimming cost V 3 bases and J 7 bases; bases outside gene matches: 11.

The chain uses TRBV9 and TRBJ2-5; 7 bases line up with TRBD1. The CDR3 runs 14 residues. Germline V lookup: CDR1 SGDLS, CDR2 YYNGEE. Germline trimming cut 3 bases from V and 1 base from J; bases unmatched to any gene: 3. In nucleotides, the CDR3 is TGTGCCAGCAGCGGCCGGGACAGCCAAGAGACCCAGTACTTC. Translated, it gives CASSGRDSQETQYF.

The V and J genes are TRBV18 and TRBJ2-7, with 7 bases fitting TRBD2. Looked up from germline, CDR1 is KGHSH and CDR2 is LQKENI. With 6 bases clipped from V and 5 bases from J, the junction kept 16 bases outside the gene matches. The CDR3 loop spans 16 amino acids. CDR3 region: CASSPGLGGSINEQYF. CDR3 in DNA: TGTGCCAGCTCGCCCGGACTTGGCGGGAGCATCAACGAGCAGTACTTC.